The rows below give T cell receptor beta chains drawn from one sample of a study of beta chain features in type 1 diabetes. Method: immunoSEQ multiplex PCR; TCRdb's copy keeps in-frame clones and lacks some. Seen here are 640,000 or so clones, around an eighth observed once, and the top ten hold 0.035% to 0.045%. The sample comprised naive CD4+ T cells from blood. The receptor set was obtained from a man younger than 35 with type 1 diabetes. Each CDR3 is given with its conserved first and last residue. A D gene is named only where the DNA matches it firmly. A clone size is listed for some rows: how often the clone was seen (once, few, many), or a class if it is expanded.

v_call	clone_size	d_call	j_call	cdr3_nt	cdr3_aa
TRBV4-1	few	NA	TRBJ1-1	TGCGCCAGCAGCCGGCCAGGGGACCCGAACACTGAAGCTTTCTTT	CASSRPGDPNTEAFF
TRBV30	NA	NA	TRBJ1-2	TGTGCCTGGAGTTTTAACAGTTTTGGCTACACCTTC	CAWSFNSFGYTF
TRBV29-1	NA	TRBD1	TRBJ1-3	TGCAGCGTTGTGGGACAGCGAAACTCTGGAAACACCATATATTTT	CSVVGQRNSGNTIYF
TRBV18	few	NA	TRBJ2-2	TGTGCCAGCTCAACCAGGGGCATCGGGGAGCTGTTTTTT	CASSTRGIGELFF
TRBV6-1	few	TRBD2	TRBJ2-3	TGTGCCAGTAGGCGACTAGCGGGAGGCACAGATACGCAGTATTTT	CASRRLAGGTDTQYF
TRBV5-1	few	NA	TRBJ1-5	TGCGCCAGCAGCTTAGGACGGAGGGGCAATCAGCCCCAGCATTTT	CASSLGRRGNQPQHF
TRBV18	NA	NA	TRBJ1-1	TGTGCCAGCTCACCACCCGGGACGGGGACTGAAGCTTTCTTT	CASSPPGTGTEAFF
TRBV2	NA	TRBD2	TRBJ2-7	TGTGCCAGCGGACCCGGGACTAGCGGAGACGAGCAGTACTTC	CASGPGTSGDEQYF
TRBV18	NA	NA	TRBJ2-7	TGTGCCAGCTCACCAGCGCGGACGGTCTACGAGCAGTACTTC	CASSPARTVYEQYF
TRBV7-9	NA	TRBD1	TRBJ2-5	TGTGCCAGCAGCCGGGGACAGCAAGAGACCCAGTACTTC	CASSRGQQETQYF
TRBV27	NA	TRBD2	TRBJ2-1	TGTGCCAGCAGTTTCTCTAGCGGGGGGCAGGATGAGCAGTTCTTC	CASSFSSGGQDEQFF
TRBV11-2	NA	TRBD2	TRBJ2-2	TGTGCCAGCAGCTTTACTAGCGGGGACACCGGGGAGCTGTTTTTT	CASSFTSGDTGELFF
TRBV9	NA	TRBD1	TRBJ1-2	TGTGCCAGCAGCGTGAGGGACAGCAACTATGGCTACACCTTC	CASSVRDSNYGYTF
TRBV11-2	NA	TRBD1	TRBJ2-5	TGTGCCAGCGCCAGGGACAGGGATCTCAAGTTGGGGTACTTC	CASARDRDLKLGYF
TRBV30	few	NA	TRBJ2-1	TGTGCCTCCCACCGGCATGAGCAGTTCTTC	CASHRHEQFF
TRBV12-5	few	NA	TRBJ2-5	TGTGCTAGTGGTTCCCACCAAGAGACCCAGTACTTC	CASGSHQETQYF
TRBV27	NA	NA	TRBJ2-3	TGTGCCAGCAGTTCACCACGCACAGATACGCAGTATTTT	CASSSPRTDTQYF
TRBV18	NA	NA	TRBJ1-6	TGTGCCAGCTCACCAAGTTATAATTCACCCCTCCACTTT	CASSPSYNSPLHF